A single T cell receptor (beta chain) is shown here with its context. The antigen remains undetermined. The germline V gene encodes CDR1 MGHRA and CDR2 YSYEKL. Trimming took 0 bases from V and 0 from J, leaving 12 bases between them. The CDR3 loop spans 16 amino acids. Measured with immunoSEQ multiplex PCR; TCRdb has only the in-frame clones, and not every one. The sample lists fewer than 3 million clones; roughly 90% were seen once. The sample belongs to a study of shared clonotypes between healthy human individuals. Study conclusions and caveats: Generally, naive subsets (rather than memory subsets) showed larger estimated richness.

Only Caucasian adults living in Nashville, Tennessee made up the donor group. Naive CD4+ cells were CD45RA-selected; the remaining cells were memory. The receptor was isolated from a man aged 18 to 29 in good health. Some clones in this sample may be carry-over from other donors' samples. The chain has TRBV4-1 and TRBJ2-7, with D tentatively TRBD2 (6 bases). Sequences were obtained from naive CD4+ T cells from PBMCs. As for subset: CD45RA+ positively selected. The CDR3 spells CASSQDGGTVSYEQYF. The CDR3 DNA is TGCGCCAGCAGCCAAGATGGGGGGACGGTCTCCTACGAGCAGTACTTC.